The 10 T cell receptor beta chains listed next were all sequenced from one sample in a study of control samples from healthy donors and cancer patients. The data were produced by immunoSEQ multiplex PCR, yet TCRdb's version contains in-frame clones alone and is incomplete. The sample holds 350,000 to 450,000 clones, about nine tenths seen once. The sample consisted of PBMCs. These receptors came from a man in his forties with head and neck cancer.

This sequence joins TRBV9 and TRBJ1-1, with a weak D call TRBD1 (6 bases). The CDR3 covers 12 residues. Germline CDR1 and CDR2: SGDLS and YYNGEE. The V end was cut by 3 bases, the J end by 10 bases, with 13 bases between. The CDR3 nucleotides read TGTGCCAGCAGCGGAGAAGGGGGGTTAGCTTTCTTT. It codes for CASSGEGGLAFF. Supplemented by reference TRBV9 and TRBJ1-1, the full variable domain reads DSGVTQTPKHLITATGQRVTLRCSPRSGDLSVYWYQQSLDQGLQFLIQYYNGEERAKGNILERFSAQQFPDLHSELNLSSLELGDSALYFCASSGEGGLAFFGQGTRLTVV.

V and J are TRBV7-3 and TRBJ1-4, with TRBD1 as a possible D gene (6 bases). From germline, CDR1 is SGHTA and CDR2 FQGTGA. The CDR3 covers 15 residues. V lost 0 bases to trimming and J lost 3 bases, with 8 bases between them. In nucleotides, the CDR3 is TGTGCCAGCAGCTTAACGACAGGTCCTAATGAAAAACTGTTTTTT. The encoded protein is CASSLTTGPNEKLFF. Variable domain in full (rest from reference TRBV7-3 and TRBJ1-4): GAGVSQTPSNKVTEKGKYVELRCDPISGHTALYWYRQSLGQGPEFLIYFQGTGAADDSGLPNDRFFAVRPEGSVSTLKIQRTERGDSAVYLCASSLTTGPNEKLFFGSGTQLSVL.

On this clone itself: Different DNA sequences within this sample yield the same CDR3. The J gene is TRBJ1-5, the V gene TRBV5-6, with D uncertain. Trimming pared 4 bases from V and 4 bases from J, leaving 9 bases between. The CDR3 contains 13 residues. Germline assignment: CDR1 SGHDT and CDR2 YYEEEE. CDR3 sequence reads: CASSEGGNQPQHF. CDR3 nucleotides: TGTGCCAGCAGCGAGGGCGGGAATCAGCCCCAGCATTTT.

The V and J genes are TRBV7-8 and TRBJ2-5; either TRBD1 or TRBD2 may supply D (5 bases each). Germline V lookup: CDR1 SGHVS, CDR2 FQNEAQ. The CDR3 is made up of 16 amino acids. The V and J ends lost 1 base and 4 bases respectively, with 16 bases between them. The CDR3 region has the DNA TGTGCCAGCAGCTTAGTACTAGGCCAGGGTTTAGAGACCCAGTACTTC. Residues: CASSLVLGQGLETQYF.

J is TRBJ2-3 and V is TRBV2; TRBD2 might be the D (5 bases). V lost 4 bases and J lost 4, with 18 bases in between. This CDR3 comprises 16 residues. Looked up from germline, CDR1 is SNHLY and CDR2 is FYNNEI. The CDR3 loop is CASSAQPGVGADTQYF. The CDR3 bases are TGTGCCAGCAGTGCCCAGCCCGGGGTCGGTGCAGATACGCAGTATTTT.

A single count supports this clone. The chain carries TRBV5-4 and TRBJ2-3, with D possibly TRBD2 on 5 matching bases. Germline CDR1 reads SGHNT; CDR2 reads YYREEE (reference sequence). The germline V and J ends were trimmed by 3 bases and 0 bases, with 11 bases remaining between them. The CDR3 totals 15 residues. The CDR3 DNA reads TGTGCCAGCAGCTCGGTAGCGCCTAGCACAGATACGCAGTATTTT. Its translation: CASSSVAPSTDTQYF.

The rearrangement links TRBV6-5 to TRBJ2-7; 12 nucleotides line up with TRBD1. J was trimmed by 6 bases and V by 2 bases; bases with no gene match: 2. This CDR3 contains 14 residues. Germline V lookup: CDR1 MNHEY, CDR2 SVGAGI. The CDR3 loop reads CASSYLGQGAEQYF. CDR3 coding DNA: TGTGCCAGCAGTTACCTGGGACAGGGGGCCGAGCAGTACTTC.

The V gene is TRBV19, the J gene TRBJ1-2; D unclear. Trimming removed 5 bases at V and 8 bases at J, with 12 bases between. This CDR3 has 12 residues. CDR1 and CDR2 from the germline V gene are LNHDA and SQIVND (reference sequence). The CDR3 region has the DNA TGTGCCAGTAGTGTCGAGGCGGGGGGCTACACCTTC. Protein sequence: CASSVEAGGYTF.

The CDR3 here is CASGDVDDEQYF. Here the CDR3 DNA reads TGTGCCAGTGGGGACGTAGACGACGAGCAGTACTTC. The V and J genes are TRBV19 and TRBJ2-7, with D perhaps assigned TRBD1 or TRBD2 (5 bases each). The ends were cut back, 8 bases at V and 5 bases at J, with 13 bases in the middle. The CDR3 consists of 12 residues. Germline V gene lookup returns CDR1 LNHDA and CDR2 SQIVND (reference sequence). The full variable domain, completed using reference TRBV19 and TRBJ2-7, is DGGITQSPKYLFRKEGQNVTLSCEQNLNHDAMYWYRQDPGQGLRLIYYSQIVNDFQKGDIAEGYSVSREKKESFPLTVTSAQKNPTAFYLCASGDVDDEQYFGPGTRLTVT.

The rearrangement uses TRBV27 and TRBJ1-1; D gene uncertain. With 3 bases removed from V and 4 bases from J, the gap between germline ends came to 9 bases. CDR1 and CDR2 from the germline V gene are MNHEY and SMNVEV (reference sequence). This CDR3 contains 13 residues. The CDR3 DNA reads TGTGCCAGCAGTTTGAGGTACGGCACTGAAGCTTTCTTT. Amino acids: CASSLRYGTEAFF.